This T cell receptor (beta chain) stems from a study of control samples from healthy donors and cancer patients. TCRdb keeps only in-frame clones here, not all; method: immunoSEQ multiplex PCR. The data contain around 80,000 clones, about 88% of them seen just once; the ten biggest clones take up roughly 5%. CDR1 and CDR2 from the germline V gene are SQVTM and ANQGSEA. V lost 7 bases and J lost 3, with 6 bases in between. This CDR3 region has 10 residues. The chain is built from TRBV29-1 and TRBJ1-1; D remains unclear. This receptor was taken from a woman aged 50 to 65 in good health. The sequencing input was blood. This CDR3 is CSARDTEAFF. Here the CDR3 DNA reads TGCAGCGCTAGGGACACTGAAGCTTTCTTT.